This TCR beta chain was recorded in a study of T-cell reconstitution after alpha-beta-depleted transplantation in children. Findings of the study overall: Several hundred graft clones that had expanded were reportedly the source of alpha-beta T cells about two months after transplant. Hyperexpanded clones declined; after one year, newly produced T cells mostly supplied diversity. The origin of high day-60 TCRbeta diversity in some patients lay in surviving recipient T cells and thymic progenitors.

The CDR3 contains 16 residues. Germline V gene sequence: CDR1 SQVTM, CDR2 ANQGSEA. Deletions cut 0 bases from V and 7 bases from J, with 19 bases between. This clonotype was observed many times. Its target is unknown. For TCRbeta, the library was prepared with unique molecular identifiers. A single record per CDR3 protein comes from TCRdb applying MiXCR to the PCR reads. The sample carries around 700,000 distinct CDR3 sequences, approximately 14% recorded once. The specimen comprised PBMCs, sampled before TCRalphabeta/CD19-depleted stem cell transplant. V gene TRBV29-1 combines with J gene TRBJ2-1; perhaps TRBD2 as D (5 bases). The receptor was isolated from a girl aged 2-10 years with congenital amegakaryocytic thrombocytopenia, due to receive a stem cell transplant. The CDR3 coding sequence is TGCAGCGTTGAAGATCTTTGGGGAGACAAGGGTAATGAGCAGTTCTTC. Translated, it gives CSVEDLWGDKGNEQFF.